Below, 6 T cell receptor beta chains from the same sample are listed, as sequenced in a study of CD8 T cells in Susac syndrome. An input of about 0.5 to 1 ug of RNA was subjected to reverse transcription using random hexamers. TCRdb used MiXCR to reprocess the immunoSEQ multiplex PCR reads, holding one entry per CDR3 protein. Altogether hundreds of thousands of distinct CDR3 sequences are present, about 94% being singletons, with the ten largest covering 0.15% to 0.2%. The sequenced sample was CD4+ T cells from PBMCs. These TCRs come from a human donor with Susac syndrome.

CDR3 in DNA: TGCGCCAGCAGCTCCGTTGACAATGAGCAGTTCTTC. As protein: CASSSVDNEQFF. V and J are TRBV5-1 and TRBJ2-1; D is unresolved. The V and J ends lost 3 bases and 5 bases respectively, with 6 bases between them. The CDR3 is made up of 12 amino acids. Germline V gene data show CDR1 as SGHRS and CDR2 as YFSETQ.

The chain has TRBV7-3 and TRBJ2-2; D is perhaps TRBD1 (6 bases). Germline V gene data show CDR1 as SGHTA and CDR2 as FQGTGA. This CDR3 spans 15 amino acids. The germline V and J ends were trimmed by 6 bases and 4 bases, with 15 bases remaining between them. CDR3 sequence (DNA): TGTGCCAGCAGTTTACAGGGAGTCCCCACCGGGGAGCTGTTTTTT. This sequence encodes CASSLQGVPTGELFF. Using reference TRBV7-3 and TRBJ2-2 for the parts outside the CDR3, the full variable domain is GAGVSQTPSNKVTEKGKYVELRCDPISGHTALYWYRQSLGQGPEFLIYFQGTGAADDSGLPNDRFFAVRPEGSVSTLKIQRTERGDSAVYLCASSLQGVPTGELFFGEGSRLTVL.

The gene calls are TRBV11-1 and TRBJ1-2, with TRBD1 matching 8 bases. CDR3 length: 16 amino acids. The V and J ends lost 5 bases and 2 bases, in that order; junction bases with no gene match: 10. Germline V gives CDR1 SGHAT, CDR2 FQDESV (reference sequence). In DNA form, the CDR3 reads TGTGCCAGCAGCCCATTCGCGGGACAGGTCAACTATGGCTACACCTTC. Translating it yields CASSPFAGQVNYGYTF.

This clonotype was recorded only once. The rearrangement joins TRBV7-8 to TRBJ1-2, with 10 bases identical to TRBD1. J gave up 7 bases and V 5 bases, and 10 bases lay outside the gene matches. The CDR3 loop spans 15 amino acids. Germline V lookup: CDR1 SGHVS, CDR2 FQNEAQ. The chain's CDR3 is CASSIRQGAPGGYTF. DNA of the CDR3: TGTGCCAGCAGCATTAGACAGGGGGCGCCGGGTGGCTACACCTTC.

The chain carries TRBV3-1 and TRBJ2-1; D may be TRBD2 (6 bases). The CDR3 loop spans 13 amino acids. The germline CDR1 and CDR2 sequences are LGHDT and YNNKEL (reference sequence). Trimming cost V 1 base and J 8 bases, with 9 bases left between them. The CDR3 region is CASSQGTGDEQFF. Here the CDR3 DNA reads TGTGCCAGCAGCCAAGGGACGGGGGATGAGCAGTTCTTC.

The rearrangement joins TRBV29-1 to TRBJ2-7; TRBD1 matches 9 bases. The CDR3 is 13 residues long. Germline CDR1 and CDR2: SQVTM and ANQGSEA. With 4 bases clipped from V and 7 bases from J, the junction kept 8 bases outside the gene matches. The CDR3 spells CSVGGTGLREQYF. The CDR3 region has the DNA TGCAGCGTTGGTGGGACAGGGTTAAGGGAGCAGTACTTC.